This TCR beta chain was identified during a study of beta chain features in type 1 diabetes. Reverse transcription of all isolated RNA meant that expressed TCRB transcripts were sequenced. Repertoires were generated with immunoSEQ multiplex PCR, while TCRdb's copy carries only in-frame clones and drops some. Among 200,000 to 300,000 clones, 25% to 30% were seen once, and the ten largest hold roughly 4%. The V segment lost 2 bases and the J segment 8 bases; nucleotides outside the gene matches: 17. Germline V gene lookup returns CDR1 SGHTA and CDR2 FQGNSA. The CDR3 extends over 18 amino acids. This sequence originates from a man aged 30 to 45 in good health. The V call is TRBV7-2, the J call TRBJ1-2; 10 nucleotides line up with TRBD1. Material: central memory CD4+ T cells from blood. CDR3 loop: CASSLSPPGTGDQKGYTF. The DNA of the CDR3 is TGTGCCAGCAGCTTATCACCCCCCGGGACAGGGGATCAGAAGGGCTACACCTTC.